The clone carrying this T cell receptor beta chain has more than one count but fewer than ten. Its target is not known. V lost 7 bases and J lost 4; bases outside the gene matches: 8. Germline V gene sequence: CDR1 SQVTM, CDR2 ANQGSEA. The CDR3 is 14 amino acids. The sample comes from a study of beta chain features in type 1 diabetes. Findings and caveats of the study: The naive, central memory and Treg TCRB repertoires of patients appeared to be more similar to one another than those of healthy donors. Significant though moderate, a shortening of TCRB CDR3s appeared in all four CD4+ subsets of Type 1 diabetes patients. Type 1 diabetes patients had fewer VDJ junction insertions and more deletions.

Sequencing targeted expressed TCRB transcripts, as all isolated RNA had been reverse transcribed. Repertoires were generated with immunoSEQ multiplex PCR, while TCRdb's copy carries only in-frame clones and drops some. The sample shows some 110,000 clones, approximately 16% of them seen only once. A sort by CD45RO/CCR7/CD25/CD127/CD95/CD27 yielded CD4+ naive, central memory, regulatory and stem cell-like memory cells. The receptor was isolated from a man in his thirties or forties with type 1 diabetes. This rearrangement joins TRBV29-1 to TRBJ2-2; 8 bases line up with TRBD1. What was sequenced was central memory CD4+ T cells from blood. The CDR3 region has the DNA TGCAGCGCCGAGCGACAGGGGAGCACCGGGGAGCTGTTTTTT. Encoded protein: CSAERQGSTGELFF.